This T cell receptor beta chain appears in the sequencing data of a study of T cells in Graves' hyperthyroidism and ophthalmopathy. Overall study results and limits: Ophthalmopathy stood apart from stable hyperthyroidism in a 13 V-J model.

Clinical symptoms, serum thyroxine, TRAb, thyroid ultrasound and orbital computed tomography informed diagnoses. The authors took PBMCs from 10 ml fresh peripheral blood. Authors of the study amplified TCR beta CDR3 regions from RNA transcripts. First-round RT-PCR of the TCR CDR3 relied on the HTBI primer set. TCRdb analysed the multiplex PCR reads with MiXCR anew, one entry per CDR3 protein. The sample yields hundreds of thousands of distinct CDR3 sequences, 15% to 20% seen once. The CDR3 runs to 14 residues. Per germline, CDR1 SGHRS and CDR2 YFSETQ. This clonotype was recorded only once. Antigen: not known. Given a much more abundant clone one base away, this may be a read error.

This chain uses TRBV5-1 with TRBJ2-7, with a weak D call TRBD2 (6 bases). This clonotype was obtained from a woman aged 40 to 50 with Graves' ophthalmopathy. The sequenced sample consisted of blood. DNA of the CDR3: TGCGCCGGCAGCTTGGGGTGGGGGGATTACGAGCAGTACTTC. Translated, it gives CAGSLGWGDYEQYF.